This TCR beta chain was identified during a study of lymphopenia after photon versus proton radiotherapy. Method: immunoSEQ multiplex PCR; TCRdb's copy keeps in-frame clones and lacks some. Of 25,000 to 35,000 clones in the sample, 89% were seen once. CDR1 and CDR2 (germline): MNHNY, SVGAGI (reference sequence). The CDR3 runs 12 residues. Trimming took off 5 bases at V and 1 base at J, with 5 bases between the two ends. The chain links TRBV6-6 to TRBJ2-5; D not resolved. The starting material was peripheral blood, obtained from a patient treated with proton-based radiotherapy. The receptor was derived from a woman in her sixties or seventies with pancreatic cancer. Some clones in this sample may be carry-over from other donors' samples. CDR3 DNA sequence: TGTGCCAGCAGTCCATCCCAAGAGACCCAGTACTTC. It translates to CASSPSQETQYF.